This T cell receptor beta chain was sequenced for a study of control samples from healthy donors and cancer patients. Profiling relied on immunoSEQ multiplex PCR, and the TCRdb table lists in-frame clones only, not all of them. The top ten hold just under 5% of the sample, which has 110,000 to 150,000 clones, roughly nine tenths seen once. The germline CDR1 and CDR2 sequences are SGHAT and FQNNGV. The CDR3 loop spans 14 amino acids. V was cut by 0 bases and J by 6 bases, with 11 bases left in between. The sample was blood. This chain connects TRBV11-2 to TRBJ2-5; no firm D call. This clonotype originated in a young man in good health. As DNA, the CDR3 is TGTGCCAGCAGCTTAGAAGCCGGGTCGAAGACCCAGTACTTC. Its translation: CASSLEAGSKTQYF. Looking up the rest from reference TRBV11-2 and TRBJ2-5 gives the full variable domain: EAGVAQSPRYKIIEKRQSVAFWCNPISGHATLYWYQQILGQGPKLLIQFQNNGVVDDSQLPKDRFSAERLKGVDSTLKIQPAKLEDSAVYLCASSLEAGSKTQYFGPGTRLLVL.